The clone carrying this T cell receptor beta chain was detected a few times. What it binds is not known. This sample stems from a study of post-analysis software for immune sequencing data. Study summary: Disease courses included relapsing-remitting, secondary progressive and progressive-relapsing multiple sclerosis. Overall study results and limits: Under F measure analysis, samples from one preparation batch co-clustered strongly. Patients with multiple sclerosis recorded significantly lower normalized Chao1 diversity than controls, the study found.

TCR beta libraries were prepared from cDNA with unique molecular identifiers. T cells numbering 1 to 10 million gave rise to 500,000 or so cDNA molecules. One entry per CDR3 protein, called by TCRdb with MiXCR from the PCR reads. The sample consists of approximately 570,000 distinct CDR3 sequences, 44% of them appearing once. Source material: blood. The origin of this receptor is a girl between 5 and 17 years old with multiple sclerosis.

The CDR3 nucleotides are TGCGCCAGCAGCGTCAGACTAGCGGGGGGCCACAATGAGCAGTTCTTC. Its translation: CASSVRLAGGHNEQFF. The J gene is TRBJ2-1, the V gene TRBV5-1; 13 bases agree with TRBD2. V shed 4 bases, J shed 5 bases, and the junction held 6 bases outside the gene matches. Germline V CDR1 and CDR2: SGHRS, YFSETQ. CDR3 length equals 16 residues. Full variable domain (missing parts from reference TRBV5-1 and TRBJ2-1): KAGVTQTPRYLIKTRGQQVTLSCSPISGHRSVSWYQQTPGQGLQFLFEYFSETQRNKGNFPGRFSGRQFSNSRSEMNVSTLELGDSALYLCASSVRLAGGHNEQFFGPGTRLTVL.